What follows are 27 T cell receptor beta chains derived from one specimen sequenced in a study of T cell clonotyping in hematopoietic cell transplantation. Time point of the sample: recipient sample about 28 days before transplant, after cytoreduction. The protocol was immunoSEQ multiplex PCR, while the TCRdb copy is restricted to in-frame clones and leaves out a portion. Among roughly 49,000 clones listed, 86% were seen once. The material was peripheral blood mononuclear cells, obtained before stem cell transplant. The receptor source for this set is a man in his sixties with biphenotypic leukemia. Some clones in this sample may be carry-over from other donors' samples.

J is TRBJ2-3 and V is TRBV4-2, with D possibly matching TRBD2 (5 bases). The length of the CDR3 is 14 residues. CDR1 and CDR2 (germline): LGHNA, YNFKEQ. Trimming took off 4 bases at V and 2 bases at J, with 10 bases between the two ends. This chain's CDR3 is CASSPGSTTDTQYF. CDR3 bases: TGTGCCAGCAGCCCGGGGAGTACCACAGATACGCAGTATTTT.

The chain links TRBV7-2 to TRBJ1-1; the D gene is possibly TRBD1 (5 bases). The CDR3 consists of 14 residues. Trimming removed 5 bases from V and 1 base from J, with 11 bases in between. In germline, CDR1 is SGHTA, CDR2 FQGNSA. The CDR3 sequence: CASSLGQENTEAFF. The CDR3 region has the DNA TGTGCCAGCAGCCTAGGACAAGAGAACACTGAAGCTTTCTTT. The full variable domain, completed using reference TRBV7-2 and TRBJ1-1, is GAGVSQSPSNKVTEKGKDVELRCDPISGHTALYWYRQSLGQGLEFLIYFQGNSAPDKSGLPSDRFSAERTGGSVSTLTIQRTQQEDSAVYLCASSLGQENTEAFFGQGTRLTVV.

The V gene is TRBV5-1, the J gene TRBJ2-2; D unresolved. The V gene's germline CDR1 is SGHRS and CDR2 YFSETQ. The CDR3 length is 12 residues. Trimming pared 4 bases from V and 7 bases from J, leaving 8 bases between. The CDR3 DNA sequence: TGCGCCAGCAGCGGATCCCGCGGGGAGCTGTTTTTT. Amino acid sequence: CASSGSRGELFF.

This sequence joins TRBV30 and TRBJ2-1, with 11 positions matching TRBD2. The CDR3 runs to 15 residues. V shed 3 bases, J shed 8 bases, and the junction held 9 bases outside the gene matches. Per germline, CDR1 GTSNPN and CDR2 SVGIG (reference sequence). CDR3 loop: CAWRASGRSVDEQFF. Here the CDR3 DNA reads TGTGCCTGGAGGGCTAGCGGGAGGTCGGTCGATGAGCAGTTCTTC.

V usage is TRBV20-1 and J usage is TRBJ2-5; tentative D call: TRBD2 (5 bases). The germline V gene encodes CDR1 DFQATT and CDR2 SNEGSKA (reference sequence). V was cut by 7 bases and J by 5 bases, with 11 bases left in between. This CDR3 has 11 residues. CDR3 region: CSGLIQETQYF. CDR3 nucleotide sequence: TGCAGTGGACTAATCCAGGAGACCCAGTACTTC.

The chain carries TRBV4-3 and TRBJ2-7, with no clear D. Trimming took off 0 bases at V and 5 bases at J, with 11 bases between the two ends. Germline CDR1 is LGHNA and CDR2 is YSLEER. This CDR3 spans 14 amino acids. The CDR3 loop is CASSQDMTQDEQYF. In nucleotides, the CDR3 is TGCGCCAGCAGCCAAGATATGACCCAAGACGAGCAGTACTTC.

The chain is built from TRBV30 and TRBJ2-1, with D perhaps TRBD2 (7 bases). Trimming cost V 2 bases and J 7 bases, with 18 bases left between them. The CDR3 contains 15 residues. The V gene's germline CDR1 is GTSNPN and CDR2 SVGIG (reference sequence). CDR3 bases: TGTGCCTGGAGTCCCCGGGACAAGGGAGGGAATGAGCAGTTCTTC. Translation gives CAWSPRDKGGNEQFF.

The chain joins TRBV6-1 to TRBJ1-1; TRBD1 might be the D (5 bases). The ends were cut back, 4 bases at V and 5 bases at J, with 17 bases in the middle. The V gene's germline CDR1 is MNHNS and CDR2 SASEGT. This CDR3 is built from 15 residues. The CDR3 DNA reads as TGTGCCAGCAGTGGCCCCCCCAGGGAGGGGACTGAAGCTTTCTTT. It codes for CASSGPPREGTEAFF.

The chain uses TRBV7-6 and TRBJ2-7; TRBD1 or TRBD2 may be the D gene (5 bases each). Germline CDR1 SGHVS, CDR2 FNYEAQ. V was shortened by 3 bases and J by 5 bases, with 11 bases between the two germline ends. This CDR3 region has 13 residues. The CDR3 loop is CASSFSSGHEQYF. The CDR3 nucleotides are TGTGCCAGCAGCTTCTCCTCGGGACACGAGCAGTACTTC.

J is TRBJ1-2 and V is TRBV28; TRBD1 is a possible D gene (5 bases). Trimming took 6 bases from V and 4 from J, leaving 15 bases between them. The germline V gene has CDR1 MDHEN and CDR2 SYDVKM. The CDR3 has 14 residues. DNA for the CDR3: TGTGCCAGCAGCCCACAAGGGGACCTCTATGGCTACACCTTC. Translating it yields CASSPQGDLYGYTF.

V is TRBV5-1 and J is TRBJ2-1, with D possibly TRBD2 on 6 matching bases. The CDR3 is 12 residues long. Germline V CDR1 and CDR2: SGHRS, YFSETQ. V was pared by 4 bases and J by 12 bases, with 14 bases between. This chain's CDR3 is CASSLHGAGQFF. The CDR3 DNA is TGCGCCAGCAGCCTCCACGGAGCGGGGCAGTTCTTC.

The chain has TRBV5-1 and TRBJ2-1; possibly TRBD1 or TRBD2 for D (5 bases each). Looked up from germline, CDR1 is SGHRS and CDR2 is YFSETQ. This CDR3 has 15 amino acids. V shed 7 bases and J shed 4 bases, with 18 bases lying between them. CDR3 sequence (DNA): TGCGCCAGCGCTCGTGGGGGAGCTAGTTACAATGAGCAGTTCTTC. The encoded protein is CASARGGASYNEQFF.

The rearrangement uses TRBV7-9 and TRBJ2-3; tentatively, D is TRBD1 (5 bases). This CDR3 is built from 13 residues. Trimming removed 1 base at V and 4 bases at J, with 6 bases between. CDR1 is SEHNR and CDR2 is FQNEAQ in the germline V gene (reference sequence). The CDR3 bases are TGTGCCAGCAGCTTAGGACAGTCAGATACGCAGTATTTT. The encoded protein is CASSLGQSDTQYF.

The chain joins TRBV5-4 to TRBJ2-1, with D possibly being TRBD1 (6 bases). Germline CDR1 and CDR2: SGHNT and YYREEE (reference sequence). The CDR3 is 16 amino acids. V was cut by 0 bases and J by 10 bases, with 20 bases left in between. The chain's CDR3 is CASSLGGPVFVGEQFF. In nucleotides, the CDR3 is TGTGCCAGCAGCTTGGGGGGGCCAGTGTTCGTAGGGGAGCAGTTCTTC.

The rearrangement joins TRBV7-9 to TRBJ2-3; 10 positions match TRBD2. Unmatched junction bases numbered 15, after V lost 5 bases and J lost 4 bases. CDR3 length: 18 amino acids. The germline V gene has CDR1 SEHNR and CDR2 FQNEAQ (reference sequence). CDR3 protein: CASSTQTSGQGAADTQYF. DNA for the CDR3: TGTGCCAGCAGCACGCAGACTAGCGGGCAGGGGGCCGCAGATACGCAGTATTTT.

This clone appeared once. V gene TRBV7-9 combines with J gene TRBJ2-2, with 7 nucleotides matching TRBD2. V was pared by 5 bases and J by 6 bases, with 12 bases of the junction left unmatched. The CDR3 loop spans 16 amino acids. The germline CDR1 and CDR2 sequences are SEHNR and FQNEAQ (reference sequence). The CDR3 bases are TGTGCCAGCAGCCGACCTGGACTAGTAGGATCCGGGGAGCTGTTTTTT. It codes for CASSRPGLVGSGELFF.

This clone has just one count. This chain connects TRBV28 to TRBJ1-3; D remains ambiguous. Germline V lookup: CDR1 MDHEN, CDR2 SYDVKM. V was trimmed by 2 bases and J by 0 bases, leaving 5 bases between them. The CDR3 extends over 14 amino acids. The CDR3 DNA follows: TGTGCCAGCAGTTTACAGGCCTCTGGAAACACCATATATTTT. Its protein product is CASSLQASGNTIYF.

The V call is TRBV6-1, the J call TRBJ1-1; TRBD1 is a possible D gene (6 bases). CDR3 size: 13 residues. The germline V and J ends were trimmed by 2 bases and 5 bases, with 9 bases remaining between them. Germline CDR1 is MNHNS and CDR2 is SASEGT. The CDR3 here is CASSERGVTEAFF. The CDR3 nucleotides are TGTGCCAGCAGTGAAAGGGGGGTGACTGAAGCTTTCTTT.

This clone was counted once. This chain joins TRBV9 and TRBJ2-5; 7 bases align to TRBD1. CDR1 and CDR2 (germline): SGDLS, YYNGEE. J was trimmed by 2 bases and V by 5 bases; bases with no gene match: 9. The CDR3 runs 15 residues. CDR3 protein: CASSRRGGLQETQYF. DNA for the CDR3: TGTGCCAGCAGTCGTAGAGGGGGCTTGCAAGAGACCCAGTACTTC.

The CDR3, as DNA: TGTGCCTGGAGTGTACTTTACGGGGAGCTGTTTTTT. Protein product: CAWSVLYGELFF. The V gene is TRBV30, the J gene TRBJ2-2; D gene unclear. Looked up from germline, CDR1 is GTSNPN and CDR2 is SVGIG (reference sequence). The CDR3 totals 12 residues. Trimming removed 0 bases from V and 7 bases from J, with 6 bases in between.

The J gene is TRBJ2-7, the V gene TRBV6-1; D remains unclear. CDR1 MNHNS and CDR2 SASEGT come from the germline V gene. The CDR3 runs to 15 residues. With 1 base removed from V and 3 bases from J, the gap between germline ends came to 13 bases. The CDR3 protein is CASSEVLDGFYEQYF. CDR3 nucleotide sequence: TGTGCCAGCAGTGAAGTTCTAGATGGATTCTACGAGCAGTACTTC.

The genes are TRBV10-3 and TRBJ2-2; possibly TRBD2 for D (5 bases). The germline gives CDR1 ENHRY, CDR2 SYGVKD. The CDR3 has 15 residues. V lost 0 bases to trimming and J lost 3 bases, with 8 bases between them. CDR3 amino acids: CAISESLADTGELFF. The DNA of the CDR3 is TGTGCCATCAGTGAGTCCCTAGCAGACACCGGGGAGCTGTTTTTT.

The chain joins TRBV19 to TRBJ2-2; D unresolved. Germline V gives CDR1 LNHDA, CDR2 SQIVND (reference sequence). This CDR3 region has 13 residues. V gave up 5 bases and J gave up 8 bases, with 12 bases separating them. The CDR3 DNA reads TGTGCCAGTAGTCCTCTAGTAGGTGGGGAGCTGTTTTTT. It translates to CASSPLVGGELFF.

This chain connects TRBV30 to TRBJ2-1; 10 bases match TRBD1. The germline V gene encodes CDR1 GTSNPN and CDR2 SVGIG (reference sequence). The J segment lost 2 bases and the V segment lost 5 bases, leaving 6 bases of the junction unmatched. The CDR3 is made up of 15 amino acids. CDR3 DNA sequence: TGTGCCTGGGGGGCCGGGACAGGGGCCTACAATGAGCAGTTCTTC. As protein: CAWGAGTGAYNEQFF.

J is TRBJ2-5 and V is TRBV29-1; D uncertain. The CDR3 loop spans 12 amino acids. Germline CDR1 is SQVTM and CDR2 is ANQGSEA. Between the trimmed V and J ends, which lost 2 bases and 5 bases, there was a span of 9 bases. CDR3 sequence (DNA): TGCAGCGTTGAACCCGTAGGTGAGACCCAGTACTTC. Its protein product is CSVEPVGETQYF. The full variable domain, rest sourced from reference TRBV29-1 and TRBJ2-5, is SAVISQKPSRDICQRGTSLTIQCQVDSQVTMMFWYRQQPGQSLTLIATANQGSEATYESGFVIDKFPISRPNLTFSTLTVSNMSPEDSSIYLCSVEPVGETQYFGPGTRLLVL.

The chain combines TRBV28 with TRBJ1-4; no definite D call. CDR1 is MDHEN and CDR2 is SYDVKM in the germline V gene. This CDR3 is built from 13 residues. Trimming shortened V by 6 bases and J by 8 bases, and 13 bases separated the two germline ends. The CDR3 here is CASSGPRGEKLFF. As DNA, the CDR3 is TGTGCCAGCAGCGGGCCTAGAGGGGAAAAACTGTTTTTT.

The CDR3 is CASSVETTTEAFF. As DNA, the CDR3 is TGTGCCAGCAGCGTTGAGACAACCACTGAAGCTTTCTTT. The chain has TRBV9 and TRBJ1-1; D remains unclear. Deletions cut 2 bases from V and 4 bases from J, with 9 bases between. Germline loops: CDR1 SGDLS, CDR2 YYNGEE. The CDR3 has 13 amino acids.